This section outlines one TCR beta chain sequence together with its context. Antigen: not known. Germline V gene lookup returns CDR1 GTSNPN and CDR2 SVGIG (reference sequence). Deletions cut 4 bases from V and 0 bases from J, with 13 bases between. The CDR3 runs 14 residues. Sequencing used immunoSEQ multiplex PCR; TCRdb keeps in-frame clones, though not all of them. In the table there are tens of thousands of clones, roughly 92% of which are singletons. The source of the sample is a study of OX40 agonist ivuxolimab in advanced cancers. Study details: Head and neck, renal cell, melanoma or hepatocellular carcinoma were the cancers that dose-escalation patients had. Study findings and constraints: In the expanded peripheral T cells, antigen specificity was never determined.

The starting material was CD4+ or CD8+ T cells sorted from blood, obtained in a trial of the OX40 agonist ivuxolimab. The clonotype originates from an adult with an advanced solid tumor such as melanoma, head and neck, liver or kidney cancer. The V call is TRBV30, the J call TRBJ2-7, with D unclear. This CDR3 is CAWKKTQSSYEQYF. The CDR3 bases are TGTGCCTGGAAGAAGACTCAGAGCTCCTACGAGCAGTACTTC.